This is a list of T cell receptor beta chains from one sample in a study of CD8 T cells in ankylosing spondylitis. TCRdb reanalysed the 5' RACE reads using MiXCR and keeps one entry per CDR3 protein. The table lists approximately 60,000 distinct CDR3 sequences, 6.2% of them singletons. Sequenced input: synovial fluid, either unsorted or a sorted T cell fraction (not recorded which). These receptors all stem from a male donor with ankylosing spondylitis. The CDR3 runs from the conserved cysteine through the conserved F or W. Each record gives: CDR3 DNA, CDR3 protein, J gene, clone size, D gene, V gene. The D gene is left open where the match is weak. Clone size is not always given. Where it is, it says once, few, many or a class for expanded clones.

CDR3 DNA: TGTGCCAGCAGCCAACTTCGGGAGTCACGGACCGGGGAGCTGTTTTTT
CDR3 protein: CASSQLRESRTGELFF
J gene: TRBJ2-2
clone size: few
D gene: -
V gene: TRBV3-1

CDR3 DNA: TGCGCCAGCAGCCAGGGACAGGGGAACAATGAGCAGTTCTTC
CDR3 protein: CASSQGQGNNEQFF
J gene: TRBJ2-1
clone size: few
D gene: TRBD1
V gene: TRBV5-1

CDR3 DNA: TGTGCCAGCAGAGTGCAGCGGGCTAGCGAGCAGTTCTTC
CDR3 protein: CASRVQRASEQFF
J gene: TRBJ2-1
clone size: many
D gene: -
V gene: TRBV5-5

CDR3 DNA: TGCGCCAGCAGCTTGAGTTCTGGGGGGAACTACGAGCAGTACTTC
CDR3 protein: CASSLSSGGNYEQYF
J gene: TRBJ2-7
clone size: -
D gene: -
V gene: TRBV5-1

CDR3 DNA: TGTGCCAGCAGCCCCCTGGGGGGCAGGACCCCAGGGACCCAGTACTTC
CDR3 protein: CASSPLGGRTPGTQYF
J gene: TRBJ2-5
clone size: -
D gene: -
V gene: TRBV7-3

CDR3 DNA: TGTGCCAGCAGTTTCCATGATTCAGGGGGCAAAACCTACGAGCAGTACTTC
CDR3 protein: CASSFHDSGGKTYEQYF
J gene: TRBJ2-7
clone size: many
D gene: TRBD1
V gene: TRBV6-5

CDR3 DNA: TGCGCCAGCAGTGGAAACAGAAACACTGAAGCTTTCTTT
CDR3 protein: CASSGNRNTEAFF
J gene: TRBJ1-1
clone size: many
D gene: -
V gene: TRBV10-1

CDR3 DNA: TGTGCCAGCTCAGCCACTGAAGCTTTCTTT
CDR3 protein: CASSATEAFF
J gene: TRBJ1-1
clone size: few
D gene: -
V gene: TRBV18

CDR3 DNA: TGTGCCAGCAGCGGGAACAGGGGGACAGTCACCGGGGAGCTGTTTTTT
CDR3 protein: CASSGNRGTVTGELFF
J gene: TRBJ2-2
clone size: -
D gene: TRBD1
V gene: TRBV7-3

CDR3 DNA: TGTGCCAGCAGATTAGGGGACAGGGGCACCGGGGAGCTGTTTTTT
CDR3 protein: CASRLGDRGTGELFF
J gene: TRBJ2-2
clone size: many
D gene: TRBD1
V gene: TRBV28

CDR3 DNA: TGCGCCAGCAGCAGCTATGGGCGGAACAATGAGCAGTTCTTC
CDR3 protein: CASSSYGRNNEQFF
J gene: TRBJ2-1
clone size: many
D gene: -
V gene: TRBV5-1